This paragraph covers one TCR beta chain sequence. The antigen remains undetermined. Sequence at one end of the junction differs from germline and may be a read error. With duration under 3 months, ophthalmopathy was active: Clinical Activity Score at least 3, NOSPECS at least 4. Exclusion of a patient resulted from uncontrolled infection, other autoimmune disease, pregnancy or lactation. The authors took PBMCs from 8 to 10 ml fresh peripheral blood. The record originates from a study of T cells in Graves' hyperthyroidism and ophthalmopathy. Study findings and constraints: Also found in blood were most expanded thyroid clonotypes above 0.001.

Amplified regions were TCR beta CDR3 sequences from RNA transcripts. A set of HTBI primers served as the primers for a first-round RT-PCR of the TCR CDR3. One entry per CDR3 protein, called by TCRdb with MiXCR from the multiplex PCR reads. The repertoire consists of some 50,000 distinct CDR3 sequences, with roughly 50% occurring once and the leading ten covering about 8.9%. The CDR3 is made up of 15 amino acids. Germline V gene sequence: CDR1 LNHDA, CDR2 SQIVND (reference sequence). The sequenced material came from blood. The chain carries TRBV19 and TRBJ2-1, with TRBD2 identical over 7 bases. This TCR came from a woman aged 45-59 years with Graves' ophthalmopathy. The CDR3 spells CASSTAAGDHNEQFF. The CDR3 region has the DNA TGTGCCAGTAGTACAGCGGCGGGGGACCACAATGAGCAGTTTTTC.